This entry lists 18 T cell receptor beta chains sequenced from one sample in a study of cytomegalovirus exposure and HLA in healthy donors. The PCR employed 60 Vbeta primers together with 13 Jbeta primers. Sequencing used immunoSEQ multiplex PCR; TCRdb keeps in-frame clones, though not all of them. Of about 120,000 clones in the sample, under 90% were seen once. The sample consisted of PBMCs. The origin of the receptors is a female donor in good health and CMV-seropositive.

The chain couples TRBV2 to TRBJ2-5, with D perhaps matching TRBD1 (6 bases). This CDR3 region has 16 residues. With 4 bases removed from V and 4 bases from J, the gap between germline ends came to 19 bases. Germline V CDR1 and CDR2: SNHLY, FYNNEI. This chain's CDR3 is CASSGGGDRTGETQYF. As DNA, the CDR3 is TGTGCCAGCAGTGGGGGTGGCGACAGGACGGGAGAGACCCAGTACTTC.

This clone was picked up one time. This chain uses TRBV4-1 with TRBJ2-1; 9 bases fit TRBD2. The CDR3 extends over 17 amino acids. Germline V gene data show CDR1 as MGHRA and CDR2 as YSYEKL. V was pared by 4 bases and J by 4 bases, with 11 bases of the junction left unmatched. The CDR3 region is CASSPPVGTSPYNEQFF. CDR3 DNA: TGCGCCAGCAGCCCTCCCGTCGGGACTAGCCCTTACAATGAGCAGTTCTTC.

The chain has TRBV5-1 and TRBJ1-4; D unresolved. Trimming stripped 0 bases from V and 6 bases from J, with 12 bases between. CDR3 length: 15 residues. Germline loops: CDR1 SGHRS, CDR2 YFSETQ. The CDR3: CASSLGAAVDEKLFF. The CDR3 DNA sequence: TGCGCCAGCAGCTTGGGGGCAGCCGTAGATGAAAAACTGTTTTTT.

V is TRBV4-3 and J is TRBJ2-3; no reliable D call. The CDR3 loop spans 14 amino acids. V lost 2 bases, J lost 5 bases, and 11 bases lay in between. Germline V gives CDR1 LGHNA, CDR2 YSLEER. The DNA for the CDR3 is TGCGCCAGCAGCCAACTAGAAAGCTTAGATACGCAGTATTTT. It is translated as CASSQLESLDTQYF.

The chain couples TRBV6-1 to TRBJ1-6; no firm D call. V was trimmed by 4 bases and J by 7 bases, leaving 17 bases between them. Per the germline V gene, CDR1 is MNHNS and CDR2 is SASEGT. The CDR3 has 16 amino acids. The CDR3 bases are TGTGCCAGCAGTGTCGAGGGTTCCATAAGAAATTCACCCCTCCACTTT. Translating it yields CASSVEGSIRNSPLHF.

This clone was seen a single time. The CDR3 DNA sequence: TGCGCCACCCAACCGGGACAGGGGGCCTTCAACGAGCAGTACTTC. This codes for CATQPGQGAFNEQYF. V usage is TRBV10-1 and J usage is TRBJ2-7; 12 bases agree with TRBD1. J gave up 5 bases and V 10 bases, and 12 bases lay outside the gene matches. CDR3 length equals 15 residues. Germline V gene lookup returns CDR1 WNHNN and CDR2 SYGVQD (reference sequence).

Only a few counts were recorded for this clone. The chain has TRBV6-1 and TRBJ1-1, with a tentative D call TRBD1 (5 bases). The CDR3 is 12 residues long. Trimming cost V 7 bases and J 5 bases, with 11 bases left between them. Germline CDR1 and CDR2: MNHNS and SASEGT. The CDR3 is CASNPGGTEAFF. For the CDR3, the DNA is TGTGCCAGCAACCCGGGGGGGACTGAAGCTTTCTTT.

The chain employs TRBV5-1 and TRBJ1-1; D not certain. The germline gives CDR1 SGHRS, CDR2 YFSETQ. The ends were cut back, 7 bases at V and 1 base at J, with 17 bases in the middle. The CDR3 covers 15 residues. CDR3 region: CASSSGVHSNTEAFF. In nucleotides, the CDR3 is TGCGCCAGCTCATCCGGAGTCCACTCGAACACTGAAGCTTTCTTT.

The rearrangement links TRBV30 to TRBJ1-2; the D gene is possibly TRBD1 (5 bases). Germline CDR1 is GTSNPN and CDR2 is SVGIG (reference sequence). V dropped 5 bases and J dropped 4 bases, with 11 bases sitting between them. The length of the CDR3 is 12 residues. This CDR3 reads CAWGGIIYGYTF. CDR3 in DNA: TGTGCCTGGGGGGGGATAATCTATGGCTACACCTTC.

The chain uses TRBV25-1 and TRBJ2-2; no firm D call. Per the germline V gene, CDR1 is MGHDK and CDR2 is SYGVNS. Trimming removed 4 bases at V and 1 base at J, with 7 bases between. The CDR3 loop spans 14 amino acids. CDR3 in amino acids: CASSGERNTGELFF. In nucleotides, the CDR3 is TGTGCCAGCAGTGGCGAGAGGAACACCGGGGAGCTGTTTTTT.

The CDR3 is CAWSVSQNTEAFF. DNA of the CDR3: TGTGCCTGGAGTGTCTCACAGAACACTGAAGCTTTCTTT. The V call is TRBV30, the J call TRBJ1-1; D call uncertain. Germline V gives CDR1 GTSNPN, CDR2 SVGIG (reference sequence). This CDR3 spans 13 amino acids. Trimming took off 0 bases at V and 1 base at J, with 6 bases between the two ends.

The V gene is TRBV18, the J gene TRBJ1-5, with 7 positions matching TRBD1. The trim removed 4 bases at V and 7 bases at J, leaving 4 bases unmatched. CDR3 length equals 13 residues. Germline V gene data show CDR1 as KGHSH and CDR2 as LQKENI. The CDR3 nucleotides read TGTGCCAGCTCACAGGGGGCCGAGCAGCCCCAGCATTTT. Its protein is CASSQGAEQPQHF.

In this sample, this clone turned up once. The chain joins TRBV2 to TRBJ2-4, with D maybe TRBD1 (6 bases). The CDR3 has 13 residues. V lost 2 bases, J lost 10 bases, and 12 bases lay in between. The germline CDR1 and CDR2 sequences are SNHLY and FYNNEI. CDR3 coding DNA: TGTGCCAGCAGTGAAAGGCGGACAGAGATTCAGTACTTC. Its translation: CASSERRTEIQYF.

CDR3: CAGEGQGAKNEQFF. CDR3 nucleotides: TGTGCCGGAGAAGGACAGGGTGCCAAGAATGAGCAGTTCTTC. This chain uses TRBV2 with TRBJ2-1, with TRBD1 identical over 8 bases. J lost 7 bases, V lost 11 bases, and 13 bases had no gene match. CDR3 size: 14 residues. The germline V gene has CDR1 SNHLY and CDR2 FYNNEI.

V is TRBV5-1 and J is TRBJ2-5; 8 bases line up with TRBD2. The V segment lost 1 base and the J segment 3 bases; nucleotides outside the gene matches: 11. The CDR3 runs 17 residues. The germline V gene has CDR1 SGHRS and CDR2 YFSETQ. CDR3 region: CASSLRASGGPKETQYF. For the CDR3, the DNA is TGCGCCAGCAGCTTGAGAGCCAGCGGGGGTCCTAAAGAGACCCAGTACTTC. Filled out from reference TRBV5-1 and TRBJ2-5, the complete variable domain reads KAGVTQTPRYLIKTRGQQVTLSCSPISGHRSVSWYQQTPGQGLQFLFEYFSETQRNKGNFPGRFSGRQFSNSRSEMNVSTLELGDSALYLCASSLRASGGPKETQYFGPGTRLLVL.

The rearrangement uses TRBV5-4 and TRBJ1-2; 7 nucleotides line up with TRBD1. CDR1 is SGHNT, CDR2 YYREEE, per germline (reference sequence). The CDR3 is 14 residues long. V trimming: 1 base; J trimming: 8 bases; junction bases outside the gene matches: 8. The CDR3 here is CASSLFGTEGGYTF. The DNA of the CDR3 is TGTGCCAGCAGCTTGTTCGGGACAGAGGGCGGCTACACCTTC.

The rearrangement uses TRBV5-1 and TRBJ1-4; TRBD1 agrees at 8 bases. CDR3 length: 15 amino acids. Looked up from germline, CDR1 is SGHRS and CDR2 is YFSETQ. V dropped 2 bases and J dropped 4; count of bases not matched to a gene: 4. CDR3 region: CASSLGQGLNEKLFF. For the CDR3, the DNA is TGCGCCAGCAGCTTAGGACAGGGCCTTAATGAAAAACTGTTTTTT.

V and J are TRBV5-1 and TRBJ2-7; 11 nucleotides line up with TRBD2. CDR3 length equals 16 residues. CDR1 and CDR2 from the germline V gene are SGHRS and YFSETQ. The junction had 3 bases not matched to a gene; V was cut back by 0 bases and J by 1 base. The CDR3 spells CASSLATSGGSYEQYF. Written as DNA, the CDR3 is TGCGCCAGCAGCTTGGCCACTAGCGGGGGATCCTACGAGCAGTACTTC.